The rows below give T cell receptor beta chains drawn from one sample of a study of cytomegalovirus exposure and HLA in healthy donors. TCRdb keeps only in-frame clones here, not all; method: immunoSEQ multiplex PCR. This table has about 160,000 clones, about 63% appearing once. The sequencing sample was made of PBMCs. The receptors here all came from a woman aged 40-49 years in good health and CMV-seropositive. Both conserved end residues are part of each CDR3. D genes are given only for firm matches. Clone size is shown for a subset of rows, as once, few, many or a class of expanded clone.

clone size: NA; V gene: TRBV7-6; J gene: TRBJ2-7; CDR3 length: 17; D gene: NA; CDR3 DNA: TGTGCCAGCAGCTTAGTGGGGCAGCGGGCGAGCTCCTACGAGCAGTACTTC; CDR3 protein: CASSLVGQRASSYEQYF
clone size: NA; V gene: TRBV5-1; J gene: TRBJ2-2; CDR3 length: 12; D gene: NA; CDR3 DNA: TGCGCCAGCAGCTTGTTCAGCGGGGAGCTGTTTTTT; CDR3 protein: CASSLFSGELFF
clone size: NA; V gene: TRBV27; J gene: TRBJ2-1; CDR3 length: 14; D gene: NA; CDR3 DNA: TGTGCCAGCAAACCCCGACCGGGGTTCCGTGAGCAGTTCTTC; CDR3 protein: CASKPRPGFREQFF
clone size: NA; V gene: TRBV28; J gene: TRBJ1-1; CDR3 length: 13; D gene: NA; CDR3 DNA: TGTGCCAGCAGTTTAGATAAGACATTCGAAGCTTTCTTT; CDR3 protein: CASSLDKTFEAFF
clone size: NA; V gene: TRBV5-6; J gene: TRBJ2-4; CDR3 length: 18; D gene: NA; CDR3 DNA: TGTGCCAGCAGCTTGTTTCGGGGGTTCCTTGGAGCCAAAAACATTCAGTACTTC; CDR3 protein: CASSLFRGFLGAKNIQYF
clone size: NA; V gene: TRBV2; J gene: TRBJ2-1; CDR3 length: 16; D gene: TRBD1; CDR3 DNA: TGTGCCAGCAGCTTACCGGGGCAGGGGGTACGCAATGAGCAGTTCTTC; CDR3 protein: CASSLPGQGVRNEQFF
clone size: few; V gene: TRBV5-4; J gene: TRBJ1-1; CDR3 length: 13; D gene: TRBD1; CDR3 DNA: TGTGCCAGCAGCTCGACAGGGGAGACTGAAGCTTTCTTT; CDR3 protein: CASSSTGETEAFF
clone size: NA; V gene: TRBV6-5; J gene: TRBJ1-2; CDR3 length: 15; D gene: NA; CDR3 DNA: TGTGCCAGCAGTTACTCTCCAGATTATAACTATGGCTACACCTTC; CDR3 protein: CASSYSPDYNYGYTF
clone size: NA; V gene: TRBV4-3; J gene: TRBJ2-7; CDR3 length: 14; D gene: NA; CDR3 DNA: TGCGCCAGCAGCCAAGCGCAGGGTCCCTACGAGCAGTACTTC; CDR3 protein: CASSQAQGPYEQYF
clone size: NA; V gene: TRBV6-1; J gene: TRBJ1-5; CDR3 length: 14; D gene: NA; CDR3 DNA: TGTGCCAGCAGTGAACAGGGTGACGATCAGCCCCAGCATTTT; CDR3 protein: CASSEQGDDQPQHF
clone size: NA; V gene: TRBV9; J gene: TRBJ2-5; CDR3 length: 15; D gene: TRBD2; CDR3 DNA: TGTGCCAGCAGCGTAGCCGGGGGGATGCAAGAGACCCAGTACTTC; CDR3 protein: CASSVAGGMQETQYF
clone size: NA; V gene: TRBV4-3; J gene: TRBJ2-2; CDR3 length: 15; D gene: NA; CDR3 DNA: TGCGCCAGCAGCCAAGACGGGGGGCCGGCCGGGGAGCTGTTTTTT; CDR3 protein: CASSQDGGPAGELFF
clone size: NA; V gene: TRBV4-3; J gene: TRBJ1-2; CDR3 length: 19; D gene: TRBD1; CDR3 DNA: TGCGCCAGCAGCCAAGAGACCCATGGTTGGACAGGGTCTAACTATGGCTACACCTTC; CDR3 protein: CASSQETHGWTGSNYGYTF
clone size: NA; V gene: TRBV6-1; J gene: TRBJ2-7; CDR3 length: 14; D gene: NA; CDR3 DNA: TGTGCCAGCAGTGAAGGGGCGAGCTCCTACGAGCAGTACTTC; CDR3 protein: CASSEGASSYEQYF
clone size: NA; V gene: TRBV7-9; J gene: TRBJ1-1; CDR3 length: 14; D gene: NA; CDR3 DNA: TGTGCCAGCAGCTTAGCGACAGCTTCGAATGAAGCTTTCTTT; CDR3 protein: CASSLATASNEAFF
clone size: NA; V gene: TRBV6-1; J gene: TRBJ1-4; CDR3 length: 14; D gene: NA; CDR3 DNA: TGTGCCAGCAGTGTCGGGAGGGGTGGCGAAAAACTGTTTTTT; CDR3 protein: CASSVGRGGEKLFF
clone size: NA; V gene: TRBV11-2; J gene: TRBJ2-4; CDR3 length: 17; D gene: NA; CDR3 DNA: TGTGCCAGCAGCTTATGGGGTCTAGGAGGGGTCAGAAACATTCAGTACTTC; CDR3 protein: CASSLWGLGGVRNIQYF